The 6 T cell receptor beta chains in this list originate from one sample, sequenced in a study of OX40 agonist ivuxolimab in advanced cancers. Profiled with immunoSEQ multiplex PCR; TCRdb holds only in-frame clones, not every one. Among 40,000 to 55,000 clones listed, about 90% were seen once. The sequencing used CD4+ or CD8+ T cells sorted from blood, collected in a trial of the OX40 agonist ivuxolimab. These receptors were obtained from an adult with an advanced solid tumor such as melanoma, head and neck, liver or kidney cancer.

The CDR3 DNA is TGTGCCAGCACCCAGGTGGGGCCTTCCTACGAGCAGTACTTC. This codes for CASTQVGPSYEQYF. This chain joins TRBV28 and TRBJ2-7; tentatively, D is TRBD1 (5 bases). There are 14 residues in the CDR3. The germline gives CDR1 MDHEN, CDR2 SYDVKM. V lost 7 bases and J lost 1, with 14 bases in between.

This sequence joins TRBV28 and TRBJ2-7, with D unresolved. V was shortened by 3 bases and J by 4 bases, with 13 bases between the two germline ends. The CDR3 length is 14 residues. Germline assignment: CDR1 MDHEN and CDR2 SYDVKM. DNA of the CDR3: TGTGCCAGCAGTTTCTTGGGTGCCTATTACGAGCAGTACTTC. This gives the protein CASSFLGAYYEQYF.

The chain links TRBV5-5 to TRBJ2-7; D gene unclear. The germline gives CDR1 SGHKS, CDR2 YYEKEE (reference sequence). Trimming stripped 4 bases from V and 4 bases from J, with 18 bases between. The CDR3 contains 15 residues. The CDR3 reads CASSLTGRTDYEQYF. The CDR3 DNA reads as TGTGCCAGCAGCCTAACGGGTCGTACGGATTACGAGCAGTACTTC.

The genes are TRBV5-1 and TRBJ1-2, with TRBD1 as a possible D gene (5 bases). The CDR3 covers 13 residues. Germline V CDR1 and CDR2: SGHRS, YFSETQ. The ends were cut back, 0 bases at V and 6 bases at J, with 9 bases in the middle. Written as DNA, the CDR3 is TGCGCCAGCAGCTTGGTCTCAGGGAATGGCTACACCTTC. The encoded protein is CASSLVSGNGYTF.

A single count supports this clone. The gene calls are TRBV5-1 and TRBJ2-5, with 8 bases matching TRBD2. Germline CDR1 SGHRS, CDR2 YFSETQ. The CDR3 has 14 residues. The junction had 6 bases not matched to a gene; V was cut back by 4 bases and J by 4 bases. CDR3 DNA: TGCGCCAGCAGCCTGGGCGGGACTAGAGAGACCCAGTACTTC. It codes for CASSLGGTRETQYF.

The gene calls are TRBV5-1 and TRBJ1-1; 7 nucleotides match TRBD1. With 5 bases clipped from V and 4 bases from J, the junction kept 11 bases outside the gene matches. Germline V lookup: CDR1 SGHRS, CDR2 YFSETQ. The length of the CDR3 is 15 residues. In nucleotides, the CDR3 is TGCGCCAGCAGGGTGGTAGGGCAGGGGGGCACTGAAGCTTTCTTT. Translation: CASRVVGQGGTEAFF.